This TCR beta chain was sequenced in a study of shared clonotypes between healthy human individuals. Study-wide results and limits: Apart from blood, nothing was sampled; tissue repertoires likely differ. The authors expected sequencing depth to affect clonotype sharing among donors.

Source study methods: ImmunoSEQ supplied junction-only sequences lacking quality scores, so filtering was different. Generated by immunoSEQ multiplex PCR, the TCRdb table keeps only in-frame clones and is missing some. Clonal size and the V and J genes are those of that table, whereas D and trimming came from the DNA. The sample comprises 490,000 or so clones, over 60% of which are singletons, and 13% rests with the top ten. There are a few counts of this clone. Its matching antigen is unknown. Only Caucasian adults living in Nashville, Tennessee made up the donor group. Sequenced: PBMCs. This TCR was recovered from a woman aged 40 to 50 in good health. Some clones in this sample may be carry-over from other donors' samples.

The chain's CDR3 is CSAADSYEQYF. The CDR3 DNA is TGCAGTGCGGCGGATTCCTACGAGCAGTACTTC. The chain combines TRBV20-1 with TRBJ2-7; D remains unclear. V shed 6 bases and J shed 1 base, with 7 bases lying between them. The CDR3 is made up of 11 amino acids. Germline assignment: CDR1 DFQATT and CDR2 SNEGSKA (reference sequence).